The 24 T cell receptor beta chains below come from one sample, sequenced in a study of T cell clonality in common variable immunodeficiency. Only in-frame clones appear in the TCRdb table, and some are missing; sequencing was by immunoSEQ multiplex PCR. This sample carries about 35,000 clones, none of them present only once. The sequencing sample was made of peripheral blood mononuclear cells. These receptors came from a person aged 18 to 70 in good health.

This clone was observed at least ten times. The DNA ends 3 residues before the CDR3 does, and the rest of the CDR3 is filled in from the germline J gene. J is TRBJ1-2 and V is TRBV5-1, with D maybe TRBD1 (5 bases). Germline CDR1 SGHRS, CDR2 YFSETQ. CDR3 length: 14 amino acids. CDR3 DNA (partial): TGCGCCAGCAGCGTGGACTTAGGGGTTTGGGGC. It specifies CASSVDLGVWG. In full, the CDR3 reads CASSVDLGVWGYTF.

This clone was seen repeatedly, ten times or more. The read halts 3 residues ahead of the CDR3 end, with the missing end drawn from the germline J gene. This chain joins TRBV7-9 and TRBJ2-1; TRBD1 agrees at 7 bases. V lost 0 bases to trimming and J lost 5 bases; unmatched junction nucleotides: 1. CDR3 length: 14 residues. Germline V gene data show CDR1 as SEHNR and CDR2 as FQNEAQ (reference sequence). CDR3 bases read: TGTGCCAGCAGCTTAGCCGGGACAGACAATGAG. This sequence encodes CASSLAGTDNE. The whole CDR3 reads CASSLAGTDNEQFF.

This clone has a count of ten or more. The CDR3 end falls 3 residues outside the read, so it is completed with the germline J gene. The genes are TRBV5-6 and TRBJ1-2; D ambiguous. V was trimmed by 2 bases and J by 0 bases, leaving 8 bases between them. Germline V gene sequence: CDR1 SGHDT, CDR2 YYEEEE. CDR3 size: 14 residues. The sequenced CDR3 bases are TGTGCCAGCAGCTTTCTAAGAGCTAACTATGGC. This encodes CASSFLRANYG. The CDR3, in full, reads CASSFLRANYGYTF.

This clone showed up just a few times. From the germline J gene comes the end of the CDR3, since the read stops 3 residues before it. V gene TRBV29-1 combines with J gene TRBJ2-7; 9 bases are shared with TRBD1. V was pared by 3 bases and J by 4 bases, with 7 bases of the junction left unmatched. CDR3 length equals 14 residues. The germline V gene encodes CDR1 SQVTM and CDR2 ANQGSEA. This CDR3 reads CSVDRGTGSYEQYF. The sequenced CDR3 bases are TGCAGCGTTGACCGCGGGACAGGGTCTTACGAG.

This clone was seen at least ten times. The CDR3 end lies 3 residues beyond the end of the read and is filled in from the germline J gene. The rearrangement links TRBV6-4 to TRBJ2-3; 8 bases are a match to TRBD2. Germline lookup yields CDR1 MRHNA and CDR2 SNTAGT. The CDR3 sequence is 14 residues long. V lost 5 bases and J lost 0; bases outside the gene matches: 1. The covered CDR3 bases are TGTGCCAGCAGTATAGCGGGGAGCACAGATACG. Translated, it gives CASSIAGSTDT. The entire CDR3 is CASSIAGSTDTQYF.

This clone was picked up a small number of times. Coverage ceases 3 residues before the CDR3 finishes, and the germline J gene fills in the end. This rearrangement joins TRBV20-1 to TRBJ1-2; D is possibly TRBD1 (5 bases). Germline CDR1 DFQATT, CDR2 SNEGSKA (reference sequence). This CDR3 contains 12 residues. CDR3 bases read: TGCAGTGCTAGAGATCTCACGGGGGAG. Translated: CSARDLTGE. The whole CDR3 region reads CSARDLTGEYTF.

The table lists this clone with many counts. The read halts 3 residues ahead of the CDR3 end, with the missing end drawn from the germline J gene. The chain carries TRBV30 and TRBJ1-2; no firm D call. CDR1 is GTSNPN, CDR2 SVGIG, per germline (reference sequence). The CDR3 is 13 amino acids. CDR3 region: CAWSLPGKFGYTF. CDR3 bases read: TGTGCCTGGAGTCTTCCAGGCAAATTCGGC.

This clone occurred a few times. CDR3 protein: CASRKDRGGAETQYF. The DNA read from the CDR3 is TGTGCCAGCAGAAAGGACAGGGGGGGAGCGGAGACG. The chain employs TRBV2 and TRBJ2-3; 10 bases fit TRBD1. The read ends 3 residues before the CDR3 terminus; that terminus is restored from the germline J gene. The germline V gene encodes CDR1 SNHLY and CDR2 FYNNEI. The CDR3 has 15 amino acids.

As to this clone: The missing CDR3 end, 3 residues past where the read stops, is filled in from the germline J gene. The gene calls are TRBV7-6 and TRBJ2-2, with 9 bases identical to TRBD2. Germline CDR1 is SGHVS and CDR2 is FNYEAQ. This CDR3 region has 18 residues. Losses at the gene ends were 5 bases for V and 0 bases for J; bases not matched to a gene: 10. This CDR3 reads CASSERGSGGPNTGELFF. CDR3 bases read: TGTGCCAGCAGCGAGAGGGGTAGCGGGGGCCCGAACACCGGGGAG. Variable domain in full (rest from reference TRBV7-6 and TRBJ2-2): GAGVSQSPRYKVTKRGQDVALRCDPISGHVSLYWYRQALGQGPEFLTYFNYEAQQDKSGLPNDRFSAERPEGSISTLTIQRTEQRDSAMYRCASSERGSGGPNTGELFFGEGSRLTVL.

This clone was detected ten times or more. The CDR3 end is not reached by the read, which stops 3 residues before it; the germline J gene fills it in. The V gene is TRBV29-1, the J gene TRBJ1-2; tentative D call: TRBD1 (5 bases). In germline, CDR1 is SQVTM, CDR2 ANQGSEA. Deletions cut 0 bases from V and 4 bases from J, with 9 bases between. The CDR3 loop spans 13 amino acids. The sequenced part of the CDR3 DNA is TGCAGCGTTGAAGACGGGGGAGGCTATGGC. This encodes CSVEDGGGYG. Given in full, the CDR3 is CSVEDGGGYGYTF. Variable domain in full (rest from reference TRBV29-1 and TRBJ1-2): SAVISQKPSRDICQRGTSLTIQCQVDSQVTMMFWYRQQPGQSLTLIATANQGSEATYESGFVIDKFPISRPNLTFSTLTVSNMSPEDSSIYLCSVEDGGGYGYTFGSGTRLTVV.

Of note for this clone: The read terminates 3 residues before the CDR3 end, so the remaining end is supplied by the germline J gene. The chain combines TRBV30 with TRBJ2-7; TRBD1 is a possible D gene (6 bases). This CDR3 comprises 13 residues. Between the trimmed V and J ends, which lost 1 base and 3 bases, there was a span of 10 bases. Germline V CDR1 and CDR2: GTSNPN, SVGIG (reference sequence). Partial CDR3 DNA: TGTGCCTGGAGTGGGACAGATTTCTACGAG. It yields the protein CAWSGTDFYE. From start to end, the CDR3 is CAWSGTDFYEQYF. Complete variable domain (other parts from reference TRBV30 and TRBJ2-7): SQTIHQWPATLVQPVGSPLSLECTVEGTSNPNLYWYRQAAGRGLQLLFYSVGIGQISSEVPQNLSASRPQDRQFILSSKKLLLSDSGFYLCAWSGTDFYEQYFGPGTRLTVT.

CDR3 sequence: CASTTGTSSTDTQYF. Partial CDR3 DNA: TGTGCCAGCACCACCGGGACTAGCAGCACAGATACG. The chain employs TRBV2 and TRBJ2-3, with TRBD2 matching over 9 bases. The CDR3 is cut off 3 residues early in the read; its end comes from the germline J gene. CDR3 size: 15 residues. CDR1 SNHLY and CDR2 FYNNEI come from the germline V gene. With V trimmed by 7 bases and J by 0 bases, 5 bases remained unmatched.

This clone appeared many times. The read terminates 3 residues ahead of where the CDR3 ends, so the germline J gene completes it. This sequence joins TRBV20-1 and TRBJ2-1; tentatively, D is TRBD2 (6 bases). The V end lost 1 base, the J end lost 2 bases, and 24 bases lay between the germline ends. Germline lookup yields CDR1 DFQATT and CDR2 SNEGSKA (reference sequence). The CDR3 is 19 residues long. The CDR3 here is CSARVQGLSLAFTYNEQFF. The CDR3 bases that were read are TGCAGTGCTAGAGTTCAGGGACTCTCCTTAGCATTCACCTACAATGAG.

This clone was counted many times. With the read ending 3 residues before the CDR3 end, the germline J gene is used to fill in that end. This chain uses TRBV2 with TRBJ1-5, with 7 bases matching TRBD1. J was trimmed by 7 bases and V by 6 bases; bases with no gene match: 9. Per the germline V gene, CDR1 is SNHLY and CDR2 is FYNNEI. The CDR3 length is 14 residues. CDR3 DNA (partial): TGTGCCAGCAGAGAGGGGGCGGAAGAACAGCCC. It codes for CASREGAEEQP. The entire CDR3 sequence reads CASREGAEEQPQHF.

Concerning this clone: The sequence runs out 3 residues before the end of the CDR3; the remainder is reconstructed from the germline J gene. The chain recombines TRBV18 with TRBJ2-3; D is perhaps TRBD1 (6 bases). CDR3 length equals 14 residues. The germline CDR1 and CDR2 sequences are KGHSH and LQKENI. CDR3 bases read: TGTGCCAGCTCACCACCGGCACAGGGTGGGACG. It is translated as CASSPPAQGGT. The entire CDR3 is CASSPPAQGGTQYF.

This clone came up many times. The CDR3 DNA, read in part, is TGCGCCAGCAGCTTGGCCCCTAGCGGGGGGTTTTACGAG. Protein: CASSLAPSGGFYE. The entire CDR3 reads CASSLAPSGGFYEAFF. The chain has TRBV5-1 and TRBJ1-1; tentative D call: TRBD1 (5 bases). The read ends 3 residues early relative to the CDR3; the germline J gene fills the gap. The CDR3 has 16 amino acids. The V gene's germline CDR1 is SGHRS and CDR2 YFSETQ.

This clone is labeled as medium-sized. The CDR3 extends 3 residues past the end of the read, so its final part is completed from the germline J gene. The chain recombines TRBV20-1 with TRBJ2-2; 11 nucleotides match TRBD1. J lost 5 bases, V lost 6 bases, and 11 bases had no gene match. The CDR3 has 16 amino acids. Per germline, CDR1 DFQATT and CDR2 SNEGSKA (reference sequence). CDR3: CSAADRGRRVTGELFF. The part of the CDR3 DNA that was read is TGCAGTGCCGCGGACAGGGGGCGCCGTGTAACCGGGGAG.

Comments on this clone: The missing CDR3 end, 3 residues past where the read stops, is filled in from the germline J gene. The chain recombines TRBV6-2 or TRBV6-3 with TRBJ2-5, with 8 bases lining up with TRBD2. Per the germline V gene, CDR1 is MNHEY and CDR2 is SVGEGT. This CDR3 has 16 residues. The CDR3 here is CASSYSPSGRTDTQYF. The DNA read from the CDR3 is TGTGCCAGCAGTTACTCGCCTAGCGGGCGTACAGATACC.

To note about this clone: The sequenced fragment ends 3 residues before the CDR3 boundary, so the rest is inferred from the germline J gene. V gene TRBV7-3 combines with J gene TRBJ2-7, with TRBD1 matching over 7 bases. The germline gives CDR1 SGHTA, CDR2 FQGTGA. With 6 bases clipped from V and 2 bases from J, the junction kept 4 bases outside the gene matches. The CDR3 runs 13 residues. The sequenced part of the CDR3 DNA is TGTGCCAGCAGTTTAGACAGGGCCTACGAG. Encoded protein: CASSLDRAYE. The full CDR3 is CASSLDRAYEQYF.

There are many counts of this clone. The CDR3 is cut off 3 residues early in the read; its end comes from the germline J gene. V is TRBV5-4 and J is TRBJ1-2, with D perhaps matching TRBD1 (5 bases). The CDR3 is 13 residues long. Germline CDR1 reads SGHNT; CDR2 reads YYREEE (reference sequence). CDR3 DNA, as far as it was read: TGTGCCAGCAGCTCTCCAGGGCAGGGCGAC. It translates to CASSSPGQGD. In full, the CDR3 is CASSSPGQGDYTF.

This clone occurred many times. The CDR3 is cut off 3 residues early in the read; its end comes from the germline J gene. V is TRBV28 and J is TRBJ1-1, with 9 bases aligning to TRBD1. Germline-derived CDR1 and CDR2 are MDHEN and SYDVKM. CDR3 length: 14 amino acids. CDR3 bases read: TGTGCCAGCACCGGGACAGGGAGGGCGCTCGGA. Residues: CASTGTGRALG. The CDR3, in full, reads CASTGTGRALGAFF.

About this clone itself: The CDR3 end falls 3 residues outside the read, so it is completed with the germline J gene. Within the sample, other DNA sequences also encode this same CDR3. This chain links TRBV2 with TRBJ1-3; D might be TRBD1 (5 bases). The CDR3 has 15 residues. The germline gives CDR1 SNHLY, CDR2 FYNNEI. The V and J ends lost 6 bases and 0 bases respectively, with 12 bases between them. Incomplete CDR3 DNA: TGTGCCAGCAGGGGGGGACGGGACTCTGGAAACACC. This encodes CASRGGRDSGNT. The whole CDR3 reads CASRGGRDSGNTIYF.

In this sample, this clone turned up many times. CDR3 amino acids: CASSGFLRDRGTDTQYF. The part of the CDR3 DNA that was read is TGTGCCAGCAGCGGATTTTTAAGGGACAGGGGAACAGATACG. The chain joins TRBV7-8 to TRBJ2-3; TRBD1 matches 10 bases. The read comes to an end 3 residues before the CDR3 does, leaving the germline J gene to fill in the end. The CDR3 is 17 amino acids. Germline V lookup: CDR1 SGHVS, CDR2 FQNEAQ. Losses at the gene ends were 5 bases for V and 3 bases for J; bases not matched to a gene: 11.

This clone was seen ten or more times. The read halts 3 residues ahead of the CDR3 end, with the missing end drawn from the germline J gene. The chain has TRBV5-1 and TRBJ1-3, with D unclear. Germline V gives CDR1 SGHRS, CDR2 YFSETQ. V was shortened by 5 bases and J by 0 bases, with 15 bases between the two germline ends. This CDR3 region has 16 residues. The CDR3 reads CASRSGGSNSGNTIYF. The sequenced part of the CDR3 DNA is TGCGCCAGCAGAAGCGGCGGCTCCAACTCTGGAAACACC.